These 5 T cell receptor beta chains were sequenced from one sample in a study of CD8 T cells in ankylosing spondylitis. What these receptors recognize is not known. Regarding the study as a whole: What seemed typical of ankylosing spondylitis blood was a TCR beta motif built from about 8 highly homologous variants.

TCRdb re-derived calls from the 5' RACE reads in MiXCR, one entry per CDR3 protein. The repertoire holds fewer than 250,000 distinct CDR3 sequences, 15% to 20% seen once, with approximately 40% in the top ten. The sequenced material came from blood, either unsorted or a sorted T cell fraction (not recorded which). The receptor set was obtained from a male donor with ankylosing spondylitis.

This clonotype has at least ten counts. The rearrangement links TRBV12-3 or TRBV12-4 to TRBJ1-1; no clear D gene. Deletions cut 7 bases from V and 7 bases from J, with 10 bases between. The CDR3 is 11 residues long. The CDR3 loop is CASTKGVEAFF. The CDR3 DNA follows: TGTGCCAGCACCAAGGGTGTTGAAGCTTTCTTT.

This clonotype turned up a few times. This sequence joins TRBV5-1 and TRBJ1-1; no firm D call. The germline V gene encodes CDR1 SGHRS and CDR2 YFSETQ. The CDR3 runs to 15 residues. Between the trimmed V and J ends, which lost 4 bases and 1 base, there was a span of 14 bases. The CDR3 sequence: CASSVKGNTNTEAFF. The CDR3 coding sequence is TGCGCCAGCAGCGTCAAGGGTAACACGAACACTGAAGCTTTCTTT.

This clonotype was recorded many times. J is TRBJ2-1 and V is TRBV29-1, with 11 bases that match TRBD2. CDR1 is SQVTM, CDR2 ANQGSEA, per germline. The CDR3 loop spans 16 amino acids. Trimming cost V 5 bases and J 0 bases; bases outside gene matches: 6. The CDR3 DNA follows: TGCAGCGTTTCTAGCGGGGGGTTTAGCTCCTACAATGAGCAGTTCTTC. Translated, it gives CSVSSGGFSSYNEQFF.

The V and J genes are TRBV5-6 and TRBJ1-1, with TRBD1 matching over 8 bases. The V gene's germline CDR1 is SGHDT and CDR2 YYEEEE. Trimming at V came to 1 base and at J to 1 base, leaving 3 bases not matched to a gene. CDR3 length: 15 amino acids. This CDR3 is CASSLWTGRNTEAFF. Here the CDR3 DNA reads TGTGCCAGCAGCTTGTGGACAGGGAGGAACACTGAAGCTTTCTTT.

This clonotype was observed a few times. The chain combines TRBV12-3 or TRBV12-4 with TRBJ2-7; TRBD2 agrees at 8 bases. The V segment lost 3 bases and the J segment 8 bases; nucleotides outside the gene matches: 9. The CDR3 loop spans 14 amino acids. Here the CDR3 reads CASSLGSGTAQQYF. The CDR3 nucleotides read TGTGCCAGCAGTTTGGGTAGCGGGACTGCTCAGCAGTACTTC.